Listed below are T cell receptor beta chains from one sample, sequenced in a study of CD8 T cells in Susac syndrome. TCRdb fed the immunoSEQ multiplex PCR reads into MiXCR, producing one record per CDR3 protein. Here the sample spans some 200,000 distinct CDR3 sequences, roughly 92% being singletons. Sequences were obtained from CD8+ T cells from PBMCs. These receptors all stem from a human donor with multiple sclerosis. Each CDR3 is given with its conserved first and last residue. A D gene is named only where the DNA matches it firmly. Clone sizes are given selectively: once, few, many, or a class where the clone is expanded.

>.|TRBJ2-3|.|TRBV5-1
TGCGCCAGCAGCGGGGACCTTTCTAGCACAGATACGCAGTATTTT
CASSGDLSSTDTQYF
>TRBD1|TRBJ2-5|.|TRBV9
TGTGCCAGCAGCGTAGAAGGAAGACAGGGCGGGGAGACCCAGTACTTC
CASSVEGRQGGETQYF
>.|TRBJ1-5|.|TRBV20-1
TGCAGTGCGCTTCGAAGAGGGACCGAGAATCAGCCCCAGCATTTT
CSALRRGTENQPQHF
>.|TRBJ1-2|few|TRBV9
TGTGCCAGCAGCGTCGGCGGAGATGCTGGGGCGTATGGCTACACCTTC
CASSVGGDAGAYGYTF
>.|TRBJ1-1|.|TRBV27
TGTGCCAGCAGTTTCGGGGGCTCCGAACCCGAAGCTTTCTTT
CASSFGGSEPEAFF
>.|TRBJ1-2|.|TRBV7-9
TGTGCCAGCAATGACCCCACGGGCCTCTTGGACTATGGCTACACCTTC
CASNDPTGLLDYGYTF
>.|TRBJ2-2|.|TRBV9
TGTGCCAGCACTGAGGCTTCCACCGGGGAGCTGTTTTTT
CASTEASTGELFF
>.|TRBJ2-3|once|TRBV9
TGTGCCAGCAGCCACCCTAGAGCGTGGACAACCGAACTGAAGGGCACAGATACGCAGTATTTT
CASSHPRAWTTELKGTDTQYF
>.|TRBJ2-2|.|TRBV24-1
TGTGCCACCAGTGGAGACCATGAGGCCGGGGAGCTGTTTTTT
CATSGDHEAGELFF
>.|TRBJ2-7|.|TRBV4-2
TGTGCCAGCAGCCAAGAAACGGCTACTTACGTCTCGTACTTC
CASSQETATYVSYF
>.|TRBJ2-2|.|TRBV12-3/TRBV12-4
TGTGCCAGCAGTTTCACCGGGGACCCGCGTGAACATCCGAACACCGGGGAGCTGTTTTTT
CASSFTGDPREHPNTGELFF
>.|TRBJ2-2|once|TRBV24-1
TGTGCCACCGATGCAGGGGCCCACACCGGGGAGCTGTTTTTT
CATDAGAHTGELFF
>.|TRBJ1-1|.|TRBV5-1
TGCGCCAGCAGCTTGGATATCCTTAAGGATGAAGCTTTCTTT
CASSLDILKDEAFF
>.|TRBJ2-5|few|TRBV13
TGTGCCAGCAGCTTGTGGGGAAAAGAGACCCAGTACTTC
CASSLWGKETQYF
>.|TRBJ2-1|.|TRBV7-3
TGTGCCAGCAGCCTCCATGGAGACAATGAGCAGTTCTTC
CASSLHGDNEQFF
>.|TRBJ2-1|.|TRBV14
TGTGCCAGCAGCCAAGAGGTCCACAATGAGCAGTTCTTC
CASSQEVHNEQFF
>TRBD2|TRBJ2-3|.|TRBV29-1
TGCAGCGTTGACGGACTAGCGGGAGGTGGGGTAACAGATACGCAGTATTTT
CSVDGLAGGGVTDTQYF
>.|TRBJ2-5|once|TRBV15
TGTGCCACCAGCAGAGAGATCATGGTGGGAACGGGAGAGACCCAGTACTTC
CATSREIMVGTGETQYF
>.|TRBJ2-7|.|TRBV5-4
TGTGCCAGCAGCCCCATCCCCACTTCCTACGAGCAGTACTTC
CASSPIPTSYEQYF
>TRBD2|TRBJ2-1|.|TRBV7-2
TGTGCCAGCAGCGGCAAAGGGACTAGCGGGTTCCTGTTCTACAATGAGCAGTTCTTC
CASSGKGTSGFLFYNEQFF
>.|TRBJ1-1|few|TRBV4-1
TGCGCCAGCAGCCAAGAAGTGATAAACAGCTTGAACACTGAAGCTTTCTTT
CASSQEVINSLNTEAFF
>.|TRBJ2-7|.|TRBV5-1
TGCGCCAGCAGCTTGGGGGCAGGATACGAGCAGTACTTC
CASSLGAGYEQYF
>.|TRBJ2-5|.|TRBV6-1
TGTGCCAGCAGCGGAGGGGTGTGGGAGACCCAGTACTTC
CASSGGVWETQYF
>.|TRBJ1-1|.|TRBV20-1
TGCAGTGCTAGGGATATTTACACTGAAGCTTTCTTT
CSARDIYTEAFF
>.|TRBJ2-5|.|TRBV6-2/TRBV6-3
TGTGCCAGCAGTTACATCGGTAGTGAGGAGACCCAGTACTTC
CASSYIGSEETQYF
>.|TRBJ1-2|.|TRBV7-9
TGTGCCAGCACCCCACCGGACTTCCGAGGGCATGGCTACACCTTC
CASTPPDFRGHGYTF
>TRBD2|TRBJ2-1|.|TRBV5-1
TGCGCCAGCAGCCCTGGGACTAGCGGACCTGTCTACAATGAGCAGTTCTTC
CASSPGTSGPVYNEQFF
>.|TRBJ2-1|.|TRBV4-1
TGCGCCAGCAGCCAGCCGGGACCGCCTCCGGGTGAGCAGTTCTTC
CASSQPGPPPGEQFF
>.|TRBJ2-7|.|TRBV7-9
TGTGCCAGCAGCTTAGTGGGTAGCGCGAGCACCTACGAGCAGTACTTC
CASSLVGSASTYEQYF
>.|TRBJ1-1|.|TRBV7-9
TGTGCCAGCAGCTTAGCATTCCCACCGGAAGCTTTCTTT
CASSLAFPPEAFF
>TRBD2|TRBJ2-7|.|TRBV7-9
TGTGCCAGCAGCTCAACCGGAGTCCTAGCGGGAGGCGAGCAGTACTTC
CASSSTGVLAGGEQYF
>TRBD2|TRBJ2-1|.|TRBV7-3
TGTGCCAGCAGCTTAACGGGAGGGATCGATGAGCAGTTCTTC
CASSLTGGIDEQFF
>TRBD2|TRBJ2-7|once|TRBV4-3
TGCGCCAGCAGCCAGTTTGCGGGAGCCTCCTACGAGCAGTACTTC
CASSQFAGASYEQYF
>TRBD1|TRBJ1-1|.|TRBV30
TGTGCCTGGAGTCAGGGACAGGGGGCTTTAGAAGCTTTCTTT
CAWSQGQGALEAFF
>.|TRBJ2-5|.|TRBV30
TGTGCCTGGAGTTATGGCATAGGAGGCCCAGGAGAGACCCAGTACTTC
CAWSYGIGGPGETQYF
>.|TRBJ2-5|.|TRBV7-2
TGTGCCAGCAGCTTAGTGGACCCACGCCCTGGGGAGACCCAGTACTTC
CASSLVDPRPGETQYF
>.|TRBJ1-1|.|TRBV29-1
TGCAGCGTTGTTTTTATGAACACTGAAGCTTTCTTT
CSVVFMNTEAFF
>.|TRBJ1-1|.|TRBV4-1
TGCGCCAGCAGCCAAGCCAACGAGGCGGGGGGCACTGAAGCTTTCTTT
CASSQANEAGGTEAFF
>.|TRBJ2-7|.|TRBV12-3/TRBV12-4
TGTGCCAGCAGTTTTGGGCGGGGTTCCTACGAGCAGTACTTC
CASSFGRGSYEQYF